The next 30 T cell receptor beta chains were all read from a single sample in a study of cytomegalovirus exposure and HLA in healthy donors. The primer mix had 60 Vbeta and 13 Jbeta primers. Here immunoSEQ multiplex PCR was the method, and the copy in TCRdb shows in-frame clones only, minus some. The sample totals 95,000 to 150,000 clones; its top ten clones hold 2.2%. Sequenced: PBMCs. These receptors were taken from a man aged 35 to 55 in good health and CMV-seronegative.

The chain is built from TRBV5-4 and TRBJ2-7; 11 positions agree with TRBD1. After removal of 4 bases from V and 4 bases from J, the junction contained 7 bases not matched to a gene. The CDR3 has 15 residues. The germline gives CDR1 SGHNT, CDR2 YYREEE (reference sequence). This CDR3 reads CASSAGQGVRYEQYF. The CDR3 DNA follows: TGTGCCAGCAGCGCGGGACAGGGGGTAAGATACGAGCAGTACTTC.

This rearrangement joins TRBV27 to TRBJ1-1, with a possible D match to TRBD1 (5 bases). V gave up 6 bases and J gave up 5 bases, with 16 bases separating them. CDR3 length: 14 residues. The V gene's germline CDR1 is MNHEY and CDR2 SMNVEV (reference sequence). As DNA, the CDR3 is TGTGCCAGCAGAAGTCCTACAGGACGAACTGAAGCTTTCTTT. Translated: CASRSPTGRTEAFF.

The CDR3 spells CASSEVMGSNPFYEQYF. Here the CDR3 DNA reads TGTGCCAGCAGTGAAGTTATGGGCTCGAACCCCTTCTACGAGCAGTACTTC. The rearrangement uses TRBV6-1 and TRBJ2-7; D not certain. V shed 1 base and J shed 3 bases, with 19 bases lying between them. Per the germline V gene, CDR1 is MNHNS and CDR2 is SASEGT. CDR3 length equals 17 residues.

The chain uses TRBV11-2 and TRBJ1-2; D remains ambiguous. V lost 0 bases to trimming and J lost 6 bases, with 14 bases between them. The CDR3 extends over 15 amino acids. The germline CDR1 and CDR2 sequences are SGHAT and FQNNGV. The CDR3 is CASSLDPVFRDGYTF. The CDR3 coding sequence is TGTGCCAGCAGCTTAGATCCGGTGTTCCGGGATGGCTACACCTTC. Full variable domain (outside the CDR3, taken from reference TRBV11-2 and TRBJ1-2): EAGVAQSPRYKIIEKRQSVAFWCNPISGHATLYWYQQILGQGPKLLIQFQNNGVVDDSQLPKDRFSAERLKGVDSTLKIQPAKLEDSAVYLCASSLDPVFRDGYTFGSGTRLTVV.

This sequence joins TRBV30 and TRBJ1-1, with D possibly matching TRBD1 (5 bases). Germline loops: CDR1 GTSNPN, CDR2 SVGIG (reference sequence). The V and J ends lost 0 bases and 10 bases respectively, with 18 bases between them. The CDR3 is 14 amino acids. The CDR3 sequence: CAWSVRGGTRGAFF. The CDR3 DNA reads as TGTGCCTGGAGTGTACGGGGGGGGACCCGGGGAGCTTTCTTT.

This chain joins TRBV5-1 and TRBJ1-2; 7 bases fit TRBD1. J gave up 2 bases and V 5 bases, and 12 bases lay outside the gene matches. The germline V gene has CDR1 SGHRS and CDR2 YFSETQ. This CDR3 has 16 amino acids. CDR3 nucleotide sequence: TGCGCCAGCAGTCGGATGCCAGGGGGTGCCAACTATGGCTACACCTTC. Protein sequence: CASSRMPGGANYGYTF.

This chain joins TRBV11-2 and TRBJ1-5, with 7 bases that match TRBD1. J gave up 0 bases and V 5 bases, and 4 bases lay outside the gene matches. Germline V gene data show CDR1 as SGHAT and CDR2 as FQNNGV. The CDR3 extends over 15 amino acids. The CDR3 bases are TGTGCCAGCAGCGCGACAGGGCTTAGCAATCAGCCCCAGCATTTT. It encodes CASSATGLSNQPQHF.

This rearrangement joins TRBV4-3 to TRBJ1-1; 10 bases agree with TRBD1. Germline CDR1 is LGHNA and CDR2 is YSLEER. The CDR3 has 15 amino acids. After removal of 1 base from V and 5 bases from J, the junction contained 4 bases not matched to a gene. CDR3: CASSQGDRGRTEAFF. In DNA form, the CDR3 reads TGCGCCAGCAGCCAAGGGGACAGGGGACGAACTGAAGCTTTCTTT.

V gene TRBV10-3 combines with J gene TRBJ1-3, with no clear D. Germline V gene sequence: CDR1 ENHRY, CDR2 SYGVKD. Trimming pared 4 bases from V and 2 bases from J, leaving 3 bases between. CDR3 length: 12 amino acids. CDR3 in DNA: TGTGCCATCAGTGCTACTGGAAACACCATATATTTT. Amino acids: CAISATGNTIYF.

The chain has TRBV28 and TRBJ2-1, with TRBD2 matching 9 bases. The CDR3 covers 16 residues. CDR1 and CDR2 from the germline V gene are MDHEN and SYDVKM. Trimming took 3 bases from V and 5 from J; bases not matched to a gene: 8. CDR3 loop: CASSLILAGRNNEQFF. In nucleotides, the CDR3 is TGTGCCAGCAGTTTGATCCTAGCGGGAAGAAACAATGAGCAGTTCTTC.

The genes are TRBV7-2 and TRBJ2-6; 9 bases are a match to TRBD1. Losses at the gene ends were 3 bases for V and 4 bases for J; bases not matched to a gene: 4. CDR1 is SGHTA and CDR2 is FQGNSA in the germline V gene. CDR3 size: 16 residues. The CDR3 loop reads CASSLTGGLGANVLTF. CDR3 nucleotides: TGTGCCAGCAGCTTGACAGGGGGTCTGGGGGCCAACGTCCTGACTTTC.

This chain links TRBV10-3 with TRBJ2-1, with TRBD2 matching over 7 bases. Germline CDR1 and CDR2: ENHRY and SYGVKD. Trimming cost V 0 bases and J 4 bases; bases outside gene matches: 6. The CDR3 extends over 16 amino acids. For the CDR3, the DNA is TGTGCCATCAGTGAGTCGGAGCTAGCGGCATACAATGAGCAGTTCTTC. This sequence encodes CAISESELAAYNEQFF.

The rearrangement links TRBV5-1 to TRBJ2-5; 15 bases agree with TRBD2. The ends lost 4 bases at V and 2 bases at J; junction bases unmatched: 3. This CDR3 is built from 16 residues. From germline, CDR1 is SGHRS and CDR2 YFSETQ. The DNA for the CDR3 is TGCGCCAGCAGCCCGGGACTAGCGGGAGGACAAGAGACCCAGTACTTC. Translating gives CASSPGLAGGQETQYF. The entire variable domain, with the rest obtained from reference TRBV5-1 and TRBJ2-5, is as follows: KAGVTQTPRYLIKTRGQQVTLSCSPISGHRSVSWYQQTPGQGLQFLFEYFSETQRNKGNFPGRFSGRQFSNSRSEMNVSTLELGDSALYLCASSPGLAGGQETQYFGPGTRLLVL.

V and J are TRBV29-1 and TRBJ2-1, with TRBD1 matching 7 bases. Germline CDR1 SQVTM, CDR2 ANQGSEA. The J segment lost 0 bases and the V segment lost 6 bases, leaving 8 bases of the junction unmatched. This CDR3 contains 15 residues. CDR3 region: CSVRGGADSYNEQFF. Written as DNA, the CDR3 is TGCAGCGTCAGAGGGGGCGCGGACTCCTACAATGAGCAGTTCTTC.

The chain joins TRBV6-5 to TRBJ1-2, with TRBD1 as a possible D gene (6 bases). V was pared by 5 bases and J by 7 bases, with 8 bases between. Germline V gene sequence: CDR1 MNHEY, CDR2 SVGAGI. The CDR3 covers 11 residues. The CDR3 DNA reads TGTGCCAGCAGTGCAGGGGTTGGCTACACCTTC. Amino acids: CASSAGVGYTF.

The genes are TRBV29-1 and TRBJ2-1; perhaps TRBD1 as D (6 bases). Germline CDR1 is SQVTM and CDR2 is ANQGSEA. Trimming took off 6 bases at V and 0 bases at J, with 21 bases between the two ends. The CDR3 is 17 amino acids. Here the CDR3 reads CSVNPGVPLGSYNEQFF. The CDR3 DNA sequence: TGCAGCGTGAACCCAGGGGTCCCACTAGGCTCCTACAATGAGCAGTTCTTC.

V gene TRBV7-9 combines with J gene TRBJ2-2, with 8 bases that match TRBD1. Trimming cost V 1 base and J 5 bases; bases outside gene matches: 6. The CDR3 loop spans 16 amino acids. Germline values: CDR1 SEHNR, CDR2 FQNEAQ (reference sequence). The DNA of the CDR3 is TGTGCCAGCAGCTTAGGACAGGGGCAGGGGACCGGGGAGCTGTTTTTT. It codes for CASSLGQGQGTGELFF.

The CDR3 reads CASSYQRSTDTQYF. The CDR3 region has the DNA TGTGCCAGCAGCTACCAGCGGAGCACAGATACGCAGTATTTT. The V and J genes are TRBV7-2 and TRBJ2-3; perhaps TRBD2 as D (5 bases). V was clipped by 4 bases and J by 0 bases, with 8 bases between them. Germline V gives CDR1 SGHTA, CDR2 FQGNSA. The CDR3 sequence is 14 residues long.

The chain employs TRBV7-9 and TRBJ1-5, with no clear D. The CDR3 consists of 13 residues. Germline lookup yields CDR1 SEHNR and CDR2 FQNEAQ (reference sequence). V was trimmed by 8 bases and J by 7 bases, leaving 15 bases between them. The CDR3 DNA follows: TGTGCCAGCCAACTTGCGCCATACCAGCCCCAGCATTTT. It yields the protein CASQLAPYQPQHF.

Here the CDR3 DNA reads TGTGCCAGCAGCCGACTAGCGGGAGGCCTGGATATTTACGAGCAGTACTTC. It encodes CASSRLAGGLDIYEQYF. This chain joins TRBV11-2 and TRBJ2-7; 13 bases line up with TRBD2. The length of the CDR3 is 17 residues. V trimming: 5 bases; J trimming: 4 bases; junction bases outside the gene matches: 11. CDR1 and CDR2 from the germline V gene are SGHAT and FQNNGV.

The rearrangement links TRBV5-1 to TRBJ1-5, with 7 bases that match TRBD1. V lost 0 bases, J lost 7 bases, and 4 bases stayed unmatched. The CDR3 runs 14 residues. The germline V gene encodes CDR1 SGHRS and CDR2 YFSETQ. This CDR3 is CASSLEGGYQPQHF. CDR3 in DNA: TGCGCCAGCAGCTTGGAAGGGGGCTACCAGCCCCAGCATTTT.

The gene calls are TRBV5-4 and TRBJ2-2, with D maybe TRBD2 (6 bases). The V and J ends lost 4 bases and 7 bases respectively, with 11 bases between them. This CDR3 has 13 amino acids. CDR1 is SGHNT and CDR2 is YYREEE in the germline V gene (reference sequence). CDR3 sequence: CASSPVSGGELFF. The CDR3 nucleotides read TGTGCCAGCAGCCCCGTTAGCGGCGGGGAGCTGTTTTTT.

The chain uses TRBV6-6 and TRBJ2-7; 9 positions match TRBD1. V trimming: 2 bases; J trimming: 6 bases; junction bases outside the gene matches: 5. Germline-derived CDR1 and CDR2 are MNHNY and SVGAGI (reference sequence). The CDR3 has 14 residues. CDR3 sequence: CASSYGTGYSEQYF. CDR3 in DNA: TGTGCCAGCAGTTACGGGACAGGGTATTCCGAGCAGTACTTC.

The chain couples TRBV29-1 to TRBJ2-1, with D perhaps TRBD2 (6 bases). V dropped 1 base and J dropped 5 bases, with 6 bases sitting between them. The germline CDR1 and CDR2 sequences are SQVTM and ANQGSEA. The CDR3 has 12 residues. The CDR3 is CSVEGTNNEQFF. The CDR3 DNA reads TGCAGCGTTGAAGGGACTAACAATGAGCAGTTCTTC.

The rearrangement uses TRBV5-1 and TRBJ1-4; a possible D gene is TRBD1 (5 bases). The V end was cut by 4 bases, the J end by 0 bases, with 16 bases between. CDR3 length: 17 amino acids. Germline CDR1 reads SGHRS; CDR2 reads YFSETQ. CDR3 protein: CASSPTPPGPTNEKLFF. The CDR3 region has the DNA TGCGCCAGCAGCCCCACCCCCCCAGGGCCAACTAATGAAAAACTGTTTTTT. Complete variable domain (other parts from reference TRBV5-1 and TRBJ1-4): KAGVTQTPRYLIKTRGQQVTLSCSPISGHRSVSWYQQTPGQGLQFLFEYFSETQRNKGNFPGRFSGRQFSNSRSEMNVSTLELGDSALYLCASSPTPPGPTNEKLFFGSGTQLSVL.

The V and J genes are TRBV5-4 and TRBJ2-1; D not resolved. The CDR3 extends over 13 amino acids. Germline CDR1 reads SGHNT; CDR2 reads YYREEE (reference sequence). Between the trimmed V and J ends, which lost 2 bases and 5 bases, there was a span of 8 bases. The CDR3 region is CASSFPRNNEQFF. The DNA for the CDR3 is TGTGCCAGCAGCTTTCCCAGAAACAATGAGCAGTTCTTC.

The chain links TRBV6-1 to TRBJ2-7; 8 bases match TRBD2. Trimming removed 4 bases from V and 6 bases from J; junction bases left unmatched: 11. The CDR3 has 15 amino acids. Germline CDR1 is MNHNS and CDR2 is SASEGT. CDR3 residues: CASSAFSGSGAEQYF. The CDR3 DNA follows: TGTGCCAGCAGTGCCTTCAGCGGGAGTGGGGCCGAGCAGTACTTC.

The V and J genes are TRBV20-1 and TRBJ2-4; the D is unclear. The V gene lost 5 bases and the J gene lost 2 bases, with 4 bases spanning the gap. Germline V gives CDR1 DFQATT, CDR2 SNEGSKA (reference sequence). This CDR3 spans 11 amino acids. CDR3 nucleotide sequence: TGCAGTGCTGAGACCAAAAACATTCAGTACTTC. Translating it yields CSAETKNIQYF.

As to this clone: Different DNA sequences within this sample yield the same CDR3. CDR3: CASSPDRNYGYTF. CDR3 nucleotide sequence: TGTGCCAGCTCACCCGACAGGAACTATGGCTACACCTTC. The V call is TRBV18, the J call TRBJ1-2; D might be TRBD1 (6 bases). Looked up from germline, CDR1 is KGHSH and CDR2 is LQKENI. This CDR3 comprises 13 residues. Between the trimmed V and J ends, which lost 3 bases and 2 bases, there was a span of 7 bases.

The chain carries TRBV5-1 and TRBJ2-3; the D is unclear. In germline, CDR1 is SGHRS, CDR2 YFSETQ. This CDR3 comprises 12 residues. Between the trimmed V and J ends, which lost 4 bases and 5 bases, there was a span of 8 bases. CDR3 amino acids: CASSESRDTQYF. The CDR3 DNA sequence: TGCGCCAGCAGCGAGAGCCGAGATACGCAGTATTTT.